Listed below are T cell receptor beta chains from one sample, sequenced in a study of cytomegalovirus exposure and HLA in healthy donors. Libraries were prepared by immunoSEQ multiplex PCR; TCRdb keeps only in-frame clonotypes and omits some of them. The table shows about 200,000 clones, with 70% to 80% occurring only once. Specimen: PBMCs. All receptors derive from a male donor in good health and CMV-seropositive. CDR3s leave out the opening cysteine and the closing phenylalanine or tryptophan.

V gene,CDR3 protein
TRBV4-2,ASSQGTGIYEQY
TRBV5-1,ASSLGTGETEAF
TRBV7-2,ASSLNFRSGAGQETQY
TRBV5-4,ASKRTSGGSNYEQY
TRBV5-4,ASSSLDSFNNEQF
TRBV7-3,ASSLGPRDRGKNGYT
TRBV9,ASSQQDYEQY
TRBV7-2,ASSRQSYEQY
TRBV4-3,ASSPRLAGLTYEQY
TRBV6-5,ASRDGLAGTDTQY
TRBV2,ASSAGIAGVAYEQY
TRBV7-3,ASSLGQPSEAF
TRBV28,AISPGSISYNEQF
TRBV6-5,ASKRGDTEAF
TRBV11-3,ASSLTSAYEQY
TRBV4-1,ASSQDPGGTYEQY
TRBV9,ASSVYGSDKTGELF
TRBV5-1,ASSTQSGGTGELF
TRBV5-1,ASSFLYSGANVLT
TRBV10-3,AISQTQQGSDGYT
TRBV19,ASLGGPGELF
TRBV4-2,ASSQTGTSEFEQY
TRBV7-8,ASSLSRQPQH
TRBV7-2,ASSGSGRNEAF
TRBV18,ASSPNQGRSGNTIY
TRBV4-2,ASSQEETGGRQPQH